These T cell receptor beta chains were read from a single sample in a study of Tregs in tolerant kidney transplant recipients. The data were produced by immunoSEQ multiplex PCR, yet TCRdb's version contains in-frame clones alone and is incomplete. The profile shows approximately 90,000 clones, 93% of them singletons. This specimen was CD4+ T cells from blood (PBMCs), taken 12 months after the transplant. Receptors were obtained from a human patient who received a combined kidney and bone marrow transplant. Some of the T cells might come from the graft donor. Each CDR3 is given with its conserved first and last residue. Each record gives: clone size, V gene, D gene, J gene, CDR3 protein, CDR3 DNA. The D gene is left open where the match is weak. Only some rows state a clone size, as once, few, many or a class for expanded clones.

>-|TRBV5-1|-|TRBJ2-7
CASSLDLTGNRHYEQYF
TGCGCCAGCAGCTTGGACCTAACAGGGAATAGACACTACGAGCAGTACTTC
>-|TRBV27|TRBD2|TRBJ2-5
CASSHGGLAGERQETQYF
TGTGCCAGCAGTCACGGGGGACTAGCGGGAGAAAGACAAGAGACCCAGTACTTC
>-|TRBV7-3|TRBD1|TRBJ1-1
CASSPLQGTGTEAFF
TGTGCCAGCAGCCCCTTACAGGGGACGGGCACTGAAGCTTTCTTT
>-|TRBV11-2|TRBD2|TRBJ2-4
CASSREGLVVNIQYF
TGTGCCAGCAGTCGAGAGGGACTAGTGGTAAACATTCAGTACTTC
>-|TRBV30|-|TRBJ1-1
CAWSVKGYAEAFF
TGTGCCTGGAGTGTAAAGGGGTACGCTGAAGCTTTCTTT
>-|TRBV7-9|TRBD1|TRBJ1-1
CASTLQGARTEAFF
TGTGCCAGCACCCTACAGGGGGCGCGGACTGAAGCTTTCTTT
>-|TRBV7-9|-|TRBJ2-1
CASSLWSYRFSSYNEQFF
TGTGCCAGCAGCTTATGGTCCTACAGATTTAGCTCCTACAATGAGCAGTTCTTC
>-|TRBV4-3|-|TRBJ2-7
CASSQLVGTIYEQYF
TGCGCCAGCAGCCAGCTAGTGGGGACAATCTACGAGCAGTACTTC
>-|TRBV6-4|TRBD1|TRBJ2-1
CASSGDRTSGEQFF
TGTGCCAGCAGTGGGGACAGGACCAGCGGTGAGCAGTTCTTC
>-|TRBV7-2|TRBD2|TRBJ2-1
CASSARLAGGYNEQFF
TGTGCCAGCAGCGCCCGCCTAGCGGGGGGGTACAATGAGCAGTTCTTC
>-|TRBV19|-|TRBJ2-3
CASSTILADTQYF
TGTGCCAGTAGTACAATCCTAGCAGATACGCAGTATTTT
>-|TRBV21-1|-|TRBJ1-1
CASSKARGALITFF
TGTGCCAGCAGCAAAGCCCGGGGGGCGCTAATAACTTTCTTT
>-|TRBV10-3|-|TRBJ1-4
CAISAGSNEKLFF
TGTGCCATCAGTGCGGGATCGAATGAAAAACTGTTTTTT
>-|TRBV11-2|TRBD2|TRBJ2-2
CASSVGLAGGRTGELFF
TGTGCCAGCAGCGTCGGACTAGCGGGGGGGCGTACCGGGGAGCTGTTTTTT
>-|TRBV18|TRBD2|TRBJ2-7
CASSPNPRASGIDEQYF
TGTGCCAGCTCACCAAACCCAAGAGCAAGCGGGATAGACGAGCAGTACTTC
>-|TRBV5-1|-|TRBJ2-5
CASSPTPRETQYF
TGCGCCAGCAGCCCAACGCCCCGGGAGACCCAGTACTTC
>-|TRBV12-5|-|TRBJ2-5
CASGLVLRSTQYF
TGTGCTAGTGGTTTGGTTTTGCGCTCGACCCAGTACTTC
>few|TRBV5-8|TRBD1|TRBJ1-4
CASSFWDSREKLFF
TGTGCCAGCAGCTTCTGGGACAGCCGAGAAAAACTGTTTTTT
>-|TRBV4-1|TRBD1|TRBJ1-1
CASSRDRDRGNTEAFF
TGCGCCAGCAGCCGTGACCGGGACAGGGGGAACACTGAAGCTTTCTTT
>-|TRBV2|-|TRBJ1-2
CASSFGHNYGYTF
TGTGCCAGCAGTTTTGGACACAACTATGGCTACACCTTC
>-|TRBV4-3|-|TRBJ2-7
CASSQDIGREGEQYF
TGCGCCAGCAGCCAAGATATAGGCAGGGAAGGCGAGCAGTACTTC
>-|TRBV4-2|-|TRBJ2-1
CASSQGFVTTNNEQFF
TGTGCCAGCAGCCAAGGGTTCGTGACAACCAACAATGAGCAGTTCTTC
>once|TRBV2|-|TRBJ1-2
CASSRLGVLDGYTF
TGTGCCAGCAGTCGGTTAGGGGTTCTAGATGGCTACACCTTC
>few|TRBV5-1|TRBD2|TRBJ2-7
CASSTRAGTYEQYF
TGCGCCAGCAGCACCAGAGCGGGAACCTACGAGCAGTACTTC
>-|TRBV10-3|TRBD1|TRBJ1-2
CAIRGAGTGGFGYTF
TGTGCCATCAGGGGTGCGGGGACAGGGGGCTTTGGCTACACCTTC
>-|TRBV5-8|-|TRBJ2-3
CASSPGNRGTDTQYF
TGTGCCAGCAGCCCCGGGAATAGGGGCACAGATACGCAGTATTTT
>-|TRBV5-1|-|TRBJ1-5
CASSLTGFSNQPQHF
TGCGCCAGCAGCTTGACAGGGTTTAGCAATCAGCCCCAGCATTTT
>-|TRBV9|-|TRBJ1-2
CASSVDPSGGADGYTF
TGTGCCAGCAGCGTAGACCCCTCGGGGGGGGCGGACGGCTACACCTTC
>-|TRBV5-1|-|TRBJ2-2
CASNQGNGELFF
TGCGCCAGTAATCAGGGGAACGGGGAGCTGTTTTTT
>-|TRBV18|TRBD1|TRBJ2-1
CASSTGQVKLNEQFF
TGTGCCAGCTCAACCGGACAGGTGAAGTTAAATGAGCAGTTCTTC
>once|TRBV7-9|TRBD1|TRBJ1-6
CASSLDPGQINSPLHF
TGTGCCAGCAGCCTAGACCCGGGACAGATTAATTCACCCCTCCACTTT
>-|TRBV27|-|TRBJ1-1
CASRTLSQDTEAFF
TGTGCCAGCCGGACACTTTCTCAGGACACTGAAGCTTTCTTT
>-|TRBV6-1|-|TRBJ1-2
CASSVAENYGYTF
TGTGCCAGCAGTGTGGCGGAAAATTATGGCTACACCTTC
>-|TRBV4-3|TRBD1|TRBJ1-1
CASSQGTGGSEAFF
TGCGCCAGCAGCCAAGGGACAGGGGGCTCTGAAGCTTTCTTT
>-|TRBV9|-|TRBJ2-3
CASSVAPGAGDTQYF
TGTGCCAGCAGCGTAGCTCCGGGAGCTGGAGATACGCAGTATTTT
>-|TRBV4-3|-|TRBJ2-5
CASSQDVGPEQETQYF
TGCGCCAGCAGCCAAGATGTTGGGCCAGAACAAGAGACCCAGTACTTC
>-|TRBV5-1|TRBD1|TRBJ2-5
CASRLQGAQETQYF
TGCGCCAGCAGACTTCAGGGGGCACAAGAGACCCAGTACTTC
>-|TRBV6-6|-|TRBJ1-3
CASSYASFGGGNTIYF
TGTGCCAGCAGTTACGCGAGTTTCGGGGGTGGAAACACCATATATTTT
>-|TRBV6-5|-|TRBJ2-7
CASGRYEQYF
TGTGCCAGCGGCCGATACGAGCAGTACTTC
>-|TRBV5-1|-|TRBJ2-7
CASSGQGIDEQYF
TGCGCCAGCAGTGGCCAGGGAATTGACGAGCAGTACTTC
>-|TRBV29-1|-|TRBJ1-1
CSGQMNTEAFF
TGCAGCGGACAGATGAACACTGAAGCTTTCTTT
>-|TRBV19|-|TRBJ1-1
CASSLGPSNTEAFF
TGTGCCAGTAGTCTGGGCCCGTCGAACACTGAAGCTTTCTTT
>-|TRBV28|-|TRBJ2-1
CASRPGGTEYYNEQFF
TGTGCCAGCAGACCCGGCGGGACAGAATATTACAATGAGCAGTTCTTC
>-|TRBV19|-|TRBJ1-2
CASSIYKGDRGYTF
TGTGCCAGTAGTATTTACAAGGGGGATCGTGGCTACACCTTC
>-|TRBV9|TRBD1|TRBJ1-1
CASSPRAGGNTEAFF
TGTGCCAGCAGCCCCCGGGCAGGGGGGAACACTGAAGCTTTCTTT
>-|TRBV10-3|TRBD1|TRBJ2-7
CAISAGQGSYEQYF
TGTGCCATCAGTGCCGGACAGGGCAGCTACGAGCAGTACTTC
>-|TRBV5-1|TRBD1|TRBJ2-7
CASSLQGADYEQYF
TGCGCCAGCAGCTTGCAGGGGGCAGACTACGAGCAGTACTTC
>-|TRBV7-6|-|TRBJ2-7
CASSLVASYEQYF
TGTGCCAGCAGCTTAGTGGCTAGCTACGAGCAGTACTTC
>once|TRBV12-5|TRBD1|TRBJ1-1
CASGTLTGAVFEAFF
TGTGCTAGTGGGACTCTGACAGGGGCGGTTTTTGAAGCTTTCTTT
>once|TRBV30|-|TRBJ1-2
CAWSRGFIANYGYTF
TGTGCCTGGAGTAGGGGGTTTATAGCTAACTATGGCTACACCTTC
>-|TRBV15|-|TRBJ1-5
CATSRDRYQPQHF
TGTGCCACCAGCAGAGACAGGTATCAGCCCCAGCATTTT
>once|TRBV10-3|-|TRBJ2-5
CAIRNREGEETQYF
TGTGCCATCAGAAACAGGGAGGGGGAAGAGACCCAGTACTTC
>-|TRBV7-9|TRBD1|TRBJ2-7
CASSRDRGEPREQYF
TGTGCCAGCAGCCGAGACAGGGGAGAACCCAGAGAACAGTACTTC
>-|TRBV30|TRBD1|TRBJ2-2
CASPGQGVGELFF
TGTGCCAGTCCAGGACAGGGAGTCGGGGAGCTGTTTTTT